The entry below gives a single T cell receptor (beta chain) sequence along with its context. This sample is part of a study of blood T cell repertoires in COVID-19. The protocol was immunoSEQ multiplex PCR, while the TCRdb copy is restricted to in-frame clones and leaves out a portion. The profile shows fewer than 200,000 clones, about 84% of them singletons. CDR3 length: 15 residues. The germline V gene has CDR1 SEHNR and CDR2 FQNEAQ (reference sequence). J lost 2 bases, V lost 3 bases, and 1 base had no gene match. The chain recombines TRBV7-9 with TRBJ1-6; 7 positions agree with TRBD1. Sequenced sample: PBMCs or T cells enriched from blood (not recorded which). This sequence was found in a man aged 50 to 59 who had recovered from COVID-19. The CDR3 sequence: CASSFGTAYNSPLHF. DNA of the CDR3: TGTGCCAGCAGCTTTGGGACAGCCTATAATTCACCCCTCCACTTT.